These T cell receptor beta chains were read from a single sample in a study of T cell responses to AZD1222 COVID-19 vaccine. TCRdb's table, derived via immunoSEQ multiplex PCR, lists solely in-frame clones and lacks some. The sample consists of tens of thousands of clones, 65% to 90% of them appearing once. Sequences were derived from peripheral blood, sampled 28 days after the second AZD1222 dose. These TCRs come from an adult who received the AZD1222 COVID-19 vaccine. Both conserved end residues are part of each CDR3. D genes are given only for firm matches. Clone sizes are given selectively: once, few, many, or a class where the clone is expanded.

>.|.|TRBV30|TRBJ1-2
TGTGCCTGGAATCCCCAGGGTTTGGGTGGCTACACCTTC
CAWNPQGLGGYTF
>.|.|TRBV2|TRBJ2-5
TGTGCCAGCAGTGGGGTACAGGGCCTACAAGAGACCCAGTACTTC
CASSGVQGLQETQYF
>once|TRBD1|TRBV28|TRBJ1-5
TGTGCCAGCAGTGCCCGACAGGGTGGGGGGCAGCCCCAGCATTTT
CASSARQGGGQPQHF
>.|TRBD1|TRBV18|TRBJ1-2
TGTGCCAGCTCACCGGGACAGAGCTATGGCTACACCTTC
CASSPGQSYGYTF
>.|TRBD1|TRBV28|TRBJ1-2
TGTGCCAGCAGTCGGATAGGACAGGACGGTATCTATGGCTACACCTTC
CASSRIGQDGIYGYTF
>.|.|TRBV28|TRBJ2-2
TGTGCCAGCAGTTCTCTCCCCGCCACCGGGGAGCTGTTTTTT
CASSSLPATGELFF
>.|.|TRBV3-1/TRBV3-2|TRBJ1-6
TGTGCCAGCAGCCAAGTAGGCAGAGGAATTAATTCACCCCTCCACTTT
CASSQVGRGINSPLHF
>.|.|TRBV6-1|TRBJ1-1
TGTGCCAGCAGTGAAGCCCAGACCTCAAGGAACACTGAAGCTTTCTTT
CASSEAQTSRNTEAFF
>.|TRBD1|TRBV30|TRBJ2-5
TGTGCCTGGAGTGTCGGACAGGGGCGGGAGACCCAGTACTTC
CAWSVGQGRETQYF
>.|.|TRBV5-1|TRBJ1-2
TGCGCCAGCAGCCGCCAGGGTTTAGAGGATGGCTACACCTTC
CASSRQGLEDGYTF
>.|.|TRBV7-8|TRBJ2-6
TGTGCCAGCAGCTTAGACCACAGGGCTGGGGCCAACGTCCTGACTTTC
CASSLDHRAGANVLTF
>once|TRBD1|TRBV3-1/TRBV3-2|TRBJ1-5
TGTGCCAGCAGCGGGACAGGGGGGCATCAGCCCCAGCATTTT
CASSGTGGHQPQHF
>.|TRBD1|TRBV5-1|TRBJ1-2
TGCGCCAGCAGCCCAGGGGGCGCCGCTAACTATGGCTACACCTTC
CASSPGGAANYGYTF
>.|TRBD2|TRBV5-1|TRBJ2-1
TGCGCCAGCAGCTTGGCCCCTAGCGGGGCTAAGAGCTCCTACAATGAGCAGTTCTTC
CASSLAPSGAKSSYNEQFF
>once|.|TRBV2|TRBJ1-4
TGTGCCAGCAGCTCAGACCGAGGGGCAACTAATGAAAAACTGTTTTTT
CASSSDRGATNEKLFF
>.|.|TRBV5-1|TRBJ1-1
TGCGCCAGCAGCATGTTAAAGATGAACACTGAAGCTTTCTTT
CASSMLKMNTEAFF
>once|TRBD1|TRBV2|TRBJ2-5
TGTGCCAGCAGGGGACAGGGAATTTTGGAGGAGACCCAGTACTTC
CASRGQGILEETQYF
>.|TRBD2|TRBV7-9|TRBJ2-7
TGTGCCAGCAGCTGGGAGGGTAGCGAGCAGTACTTC
CASSWEGSEQYF
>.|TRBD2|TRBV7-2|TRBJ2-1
TGTGCCAGCAGCTTAGCTTCACTAGCGGGTTCCTACAATGAGCAGTTCTTC
CASSLASLAGSYNEQFF
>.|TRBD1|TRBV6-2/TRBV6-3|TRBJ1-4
TGTGCCAGCAGTTCCCACAGGGGGCGCCGTGAAAAACTGTTTTTT
CASSSHRGRREKLFF
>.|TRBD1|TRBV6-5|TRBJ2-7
TGTGCCAGCAGTCGACAGGGAAGCTACGAGCAGTACTTC
CASSRQGSYEQYF
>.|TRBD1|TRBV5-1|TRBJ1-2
TGCGCCAGCAGCTTGGAGCTAGGACAGGTCTATGGCTACACCTTC
CASSLELGQVYGYTF
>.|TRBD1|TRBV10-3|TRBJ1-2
TGTGCCATACGACAGGGTGAGAACTATGGCTACACCTTC
CAIRQGENYGYTF
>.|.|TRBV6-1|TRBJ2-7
TGTGCCAGCAGTGAAGGGTTTCAGGGCCCATACGAGCAGTACTTC
CASSEGFQGPYEQYF
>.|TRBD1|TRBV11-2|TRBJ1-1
TGTGCCAGCAGCCGACAGGGACAGGGGGCCACTGAAGCTTTCTTT
CASSRQGQGATEAFF
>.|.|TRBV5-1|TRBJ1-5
TGCGCCAGCAGCTTGGGGGGTGGGAATCAGCCCCAGCATTTT
CASSLGGGNQPQHF
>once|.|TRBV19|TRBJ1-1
TGTGCCAGTAGTATAGATTGGGGTAACACTGAAGCTTTCTTT
CASSIDWGNTEAFF
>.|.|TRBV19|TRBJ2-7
TGTGCCAGTAGTATCAACCAAGACCGGTACGAGCAGTACTTC
CASSINQDRYEQYF
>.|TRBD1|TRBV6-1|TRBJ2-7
TGTGCCAGCAGTGAAAGGAGGACAGGGACAAGCGAGCAGTACTTC
CASSERRTGTSEQYF
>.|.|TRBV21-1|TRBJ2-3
TGTGCCAGCAGCGAAGTGGGGGGGAGCACAGATACGCAGTATTTT
CASSEVGGSTDTQYF